This TCR beta chain is drawn from a study of T cell responses to AZD1222 COVID-19 vaccine. Whole-study findings and limits: Only a handful of AZD1222 recipients tested seropositive at baseline.

Germline V lookup: CDR1 GTSNPN, CDR2 SVGIG (reference sequence). The V and J ends lost 2 bases and 3 bases respectively, with 10 bases between them. The CDR3 is 13 amino acids. Doses given second, at about 4 or about 12 weeks, were pooled. As to this clone: As yet, its antigen is unknown.

Sequenced by immunoSEQ multiplex PCR; TCRdb stores in-frame clones only, minus some. The sample contains under 150,000 clones, roughly 92% of which appear only once. The TCR originated in an adult who received the AZD1222 COVID-19 vaccine. This chain uses TRBV30 with TRBJ1-1, with D possibly being TRBD1 (5 bases). The material sequenced was peripheral blood, taken 28 days after the second AZD1222 dose. CDR3 region: CAWSQGLDTEAFF. For the CDR3, the DNA is TGTGCCTGGAGTCAGGGTCTGGACACTGAAGCTTTCTTT. Complete variable domain (other parts from reference TRBV30 and TRBJ1-1): SQTIHQWPATLVQPVGSPLSLECTVEGTSNPNLYWYRQAAGRGLQLLFYSVGIGQISSEVPQNLSASRPQDRQFILSSKKLLLSDSGFYLCAWSQGLDTEAFFGQGTRLTVV.